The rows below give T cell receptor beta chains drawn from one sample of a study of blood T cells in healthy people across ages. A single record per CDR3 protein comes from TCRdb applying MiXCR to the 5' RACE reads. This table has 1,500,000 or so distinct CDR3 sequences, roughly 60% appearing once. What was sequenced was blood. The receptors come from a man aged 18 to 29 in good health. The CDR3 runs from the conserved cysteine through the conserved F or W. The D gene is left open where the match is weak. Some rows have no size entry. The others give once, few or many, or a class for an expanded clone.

TGTGCCAGCAGCCGCTGCCTGGGACATGAAGTGCAGTACTTC	CASSRCLGHEVQYF	TRBJ2-7	-	-	TRBV3-1	14
TGTGCCAGCACCGGCGGGACGAACTATGGCTACACCTTC	CASTGGTNYGYTF	TRBJ1-2	-	-	TRBV19	13
TGTGCCAGCAGCCGACAGCGGGCTCGGCGCGACAATGAGCAGTTCTTC	CASSRQRARRDNEQFF	TRBJ2-1	-	-	TRBV7-9	16
TGTGCCAGCAGCCTTACAGGGGCCATTCAGTACTTC	CASSLTGAIQYF	TRBJ2-4	TRBD1	-	TRBV7-9	12
TGCAGTGCTAGAGGGGGGGACATGGCACGGGAGCAGTACTTC	CSARGGDMAREQYF	TRBJ2-7	-	few	TRBV20-1	14
TGCGCCAGCAGCCGTATAGCGGGGGTGAGCACAGATACGCAGTATTTT	CASSRIAGVSTDTQYF	TRBJ2-3	TRBD2	-	TRBV4-1	16
TGTGCCAGCACCCCTCGGGGCAATGAGCAGTTCTTC	CASTPRGNEQFF	TRBJ2-1	-	once	TRBV7-8	12
TGTGCCAGCAGTTTAAGCCGATGGCAGGGCTATTCACCCCTCCACTTT	CASSLSRWQGYSPLHF	TRBJ1-6	-	-	TRBV12-3/TRBV12-4	16
TGTGCCAGCAGTGAAACAGGGGGGCCCCTATTATACAATGAGCAGTACTTC	CASSETGGPLLYNEQYF	TRBJ2-7	TRBD1	-	TRBV25-1	17
TGTGCCAGCACGTCGGAGGGGGCGGGCGAGCAGTACTTC	CASTSEGAGEQYF	TRBJ2-7	-	-	TRBV7-9	13
TGTGCCAGCAGCTCCAGCCCCTCTGGAAACACCATATATTTT	CASSSSPSGNTIYF	TRBJ1-3	-	-	TRBV13	14
TGCGCCAGCAGCGCCGACACTCTGAACACTGAAGCTTTCTTT	CASSADTLNTEAFF	TRBJ1-1	-	few	TRBV4-1	14
TGCGCCAGCAGCCACGTCGGGACTACAGATACGCAGTATTTT	CASSHVGTTDTQYF	TRBJ2-3	-	few	TRBV4-3	14
TGCGCCAGCAGTGAGTCGTCTCAGGGCACAGATACGCAGTATTTT	CASSESSQGTDTQYF	TRBJ2-3	-	few	TRBV10-2	15
TGCAGCGTTGGGACAGGGAGCTCCTACAATGAGCAGTACTTC	CSVGTGSSYNEQYF	TRBJ2-7	TRBD1	-	TRBV29-1	14
TGCAGCGTTGATATGGCGGGTCTAGCGGGGGTCTACAATGAGCAGTTCTTC	CSVDMAGLAGVYNEQFF	TRBJ2-1	TRBD2	-	TRBV29-1	17
TGTGCCACCAGCAGAGAATTGAGACTAGCGGGGGAATTAACCCAGTACTTC	CATSRELRLAGELTQYF	TRBJ2-5	TRBD2	-	TRBV15	17
TGCGCCAGCAGCCCCGGAGTCTCGTTGTCTGGCTACACCTTC	CASSPGVSLSGYTF	TRBJ1-2	-	-	TRBV5-1	14
TGTGCCAGCAGCTTAGGCCGACAGACCAAAAACATTCAGTACTTC	CASSLGRQTKNIQYF	TRBJ2-4	-	-	TRBV7-9	15
TGTGCCAGCAGTGAAATGGGTAGGGGTTCGGAGACCCAGTACTTC	CASSEMGRGSETQYF	TRBJ2-5	-	few	TRBV27	15
TGTGCCAGCAGCTTTGACAGGGCGAGCACAGATACGCAGTATTTT	CASSFDRASTDTQYF	TRBJ2-3	TRBD1	-	TRBV7-2	15
TGTGCCAGCAGCCATCAAGGAAATACGCAGTATTTT	CASSHQGNTQYF	TRBJ2-3	-	-	TRBV3-1	12
TGTGCCAGCAGCCCCCTCGAGTACCCCTACAATGAGCAGTACTTC	CASSPLEYPYNEQYF	TRBJ2-7	-	-	TRBV7-9	15
TGTGCCAGCAGCTTACTTCAGGAGCAGTACTTC	CASSLLQEQYF	TRBJ2-7	-	-	TRBV7-9	11